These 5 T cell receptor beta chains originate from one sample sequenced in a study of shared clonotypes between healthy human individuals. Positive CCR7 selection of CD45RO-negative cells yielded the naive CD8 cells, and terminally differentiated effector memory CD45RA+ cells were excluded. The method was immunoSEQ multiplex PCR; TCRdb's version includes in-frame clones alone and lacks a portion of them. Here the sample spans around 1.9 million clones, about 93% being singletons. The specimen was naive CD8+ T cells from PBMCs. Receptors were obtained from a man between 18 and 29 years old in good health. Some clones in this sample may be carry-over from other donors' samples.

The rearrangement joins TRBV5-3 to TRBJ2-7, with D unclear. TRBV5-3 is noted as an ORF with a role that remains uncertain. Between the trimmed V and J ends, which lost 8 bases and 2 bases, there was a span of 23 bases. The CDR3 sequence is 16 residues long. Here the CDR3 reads CARTWPKSVPTYEQYF. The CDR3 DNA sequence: TGTGCCAGGACATGGCCCAAATCAGTCCCTACCTACGAGCAGTACTTC.

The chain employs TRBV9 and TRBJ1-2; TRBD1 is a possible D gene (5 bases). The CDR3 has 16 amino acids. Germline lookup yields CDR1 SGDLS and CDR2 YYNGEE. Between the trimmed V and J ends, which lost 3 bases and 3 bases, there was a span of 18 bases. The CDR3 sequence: CASSAYGRGAYYGYTF. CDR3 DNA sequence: TGTGCCAGCAGCGCCTACGGCCGGGGCGCATACTATGGCTACACCTTC.

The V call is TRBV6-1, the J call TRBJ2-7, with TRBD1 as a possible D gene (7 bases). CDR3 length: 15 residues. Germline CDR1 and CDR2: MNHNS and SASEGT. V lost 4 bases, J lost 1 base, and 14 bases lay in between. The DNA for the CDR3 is TGTGCCAGCAGTGTCGGCAGGGGGGAGTCCTACGAGCAGTACTTC. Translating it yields CASSVGRGESYEQYF.

This CDR3 is CASSKARTGKAFF. The CDR3, as DNA: TGTGCCAGCAGCAAAGCGCGGACAGGGAAAGCTTTCTTT. V usage is TRBV6-5 and J usage is TRBJ1-1, with 8 bases matching TRBD1. Germline V gene data show CDR1 as MNHEY and CDR2 as SVGAGI. The V segment lost 6 bases and the J segment 9 bases; nucleotides outside the gene matches: 9. CDR3 length equals 13 residues.

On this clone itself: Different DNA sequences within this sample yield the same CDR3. CDR3 coding DNA: TGTGCCAGCAGCTTAGTGGGGGGCGCATACAATGAGCAGTTCTTC. This gives the protein CASSLVGGAYNEQFF. The chain is built from TRBV7-9 and TRBJ2-1; tentatively, D is TRBD1 or TRBD2 (6 bases each). V shed 1 base and J shed 4 bases, with 11 bases lying between them. This CDR3 is built from 15 residues. Germline-derived CDR1 and CDR2 are SEHNR and FQNEAQ (reference sequence).